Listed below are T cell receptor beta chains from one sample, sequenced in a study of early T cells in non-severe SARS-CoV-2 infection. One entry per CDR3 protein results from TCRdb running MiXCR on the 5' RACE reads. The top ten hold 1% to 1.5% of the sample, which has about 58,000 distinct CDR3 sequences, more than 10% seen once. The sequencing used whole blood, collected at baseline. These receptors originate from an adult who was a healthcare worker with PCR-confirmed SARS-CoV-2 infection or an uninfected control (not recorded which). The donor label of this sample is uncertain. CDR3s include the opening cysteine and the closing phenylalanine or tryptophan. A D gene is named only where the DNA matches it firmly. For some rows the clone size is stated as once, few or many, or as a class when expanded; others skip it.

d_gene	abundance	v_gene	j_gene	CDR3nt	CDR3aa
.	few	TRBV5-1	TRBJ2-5	TGCGCCAGCAGCGAGCCCGAGACCCAGTACTTC	CASSEPETQYF
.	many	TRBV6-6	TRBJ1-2	TGTGCCAGCAGTTACCACCTCGGAGGAGATGGCTACACCTTC	CASSYHLGGDGYTF
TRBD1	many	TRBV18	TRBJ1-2	TGTGCCAGCTCCCTCGACAGGGGCCGAGTAGGCTACACCTTC	CASSLDRGRVGYTF
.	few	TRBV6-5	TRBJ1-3	TGTGCCAGCAGTTACTCTCGAGGAGGAAACACCATATATTTT	CASSYSRGGNTIYF
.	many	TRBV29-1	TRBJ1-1	TGCAGCGTTGTGTTGAACACTGAAGCTTTCTTT	CSVVLNTEAFF
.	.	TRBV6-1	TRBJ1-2	TGTGCCAGCAAACCGGCAGGGACCTCAAAAGGCTACACCTTC	CASKPAGTSKGYTF
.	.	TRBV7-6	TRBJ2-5	TGTGCCAGCAGCTTAGTCCTGGTAGGAGAGACCCAGTACTTC	CASSLVLVGETQYF
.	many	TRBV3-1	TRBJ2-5	TGTGCCAGCAGCCAAGATCTCGCAGATAGGACCCAGTACTTC	CASSQDLADRTQYF
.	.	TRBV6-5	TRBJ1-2	TGTGCCAGCAGTTCCTTAGGAGCGGGGGGAATTGGTGGCTACACCTTC	CASSSLGAGGIGGYTF
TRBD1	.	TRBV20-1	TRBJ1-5	TGCAGTGCTGTGACAGGGGAAGATCAGCCCCAGCATTTT	CSAVTGEDQPQHF
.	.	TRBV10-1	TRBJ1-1	TGCGCCAGCAGTGAGTCGACTGACACTGAAGCTTTCTTT	CASSESTDTEAFF
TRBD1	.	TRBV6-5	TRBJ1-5	TGTGCCAGCAGTCTGACAGGGAACAGTCAGCCCCAGCATTTT	CASSLTGNSQPQHF
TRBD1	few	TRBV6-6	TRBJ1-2	TGTGCCAGCAGTAACCGACAGGGCGCGAGCTATGGCTACACCTTC	CASSNRQGASYGYTF
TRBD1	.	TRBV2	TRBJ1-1	TGTGCCAGCAGTGACGACAGGGCTTTTTCTGCTGAAGCTTTCTTT	CASSDDRAFSAEAFF
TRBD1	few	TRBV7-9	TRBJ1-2	TGTGCCAGCAGCATGAGACAGGGTGGAATGCGTGGCTACACCTTC	CASSMRQGGMRGYTF
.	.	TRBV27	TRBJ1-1	TGTGCCAGCAGTTTATGGCCGCCCGGTCACACTGAAGCTTTCTTT	CASSLWPPGHTEAFF
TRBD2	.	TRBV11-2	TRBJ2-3	TGTGCCAGCAGCCGGACTAGCGGGGACACAGATACGCAGTATTTT	CASSRTSGDTDTQYF
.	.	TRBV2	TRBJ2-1	TGTGCCAGCAGTGAACATCGGGCCCGGGGCCGGTGGAGGTCCTACAATGAGCAGTTCTTC	CASSEHRARGRWRSYNEQFF
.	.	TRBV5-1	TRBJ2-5	TGCGCCAGCAGCTTTGCGCCCCGGGAGACCCAGTACTTC	CASSFAPRETQYF
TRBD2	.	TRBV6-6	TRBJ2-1	TGTGCCAGCACCCTATACGGGCGGGGGGCCAATGAGCAGTTCTTC	CASTLYGRGANEQFF
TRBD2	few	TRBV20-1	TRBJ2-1	TGCAGTGCTGAACAGAAAGCGGGGGGGCCCTTTTACAATGAGCAGTTCTTC	CSAEQKAGGPFYNEQFF
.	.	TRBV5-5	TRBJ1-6	TGTGCCAGCAGTAACGACAGGCTGAATTCACCCCTCCACTTT	CASSNDRLNSPLHF
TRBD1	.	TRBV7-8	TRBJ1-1	TGTGCCAGCAGCCAGTTCGGGACAGGGCCCTCTGAAGCTTTCTTT	CASSQFGTGPSEAFF
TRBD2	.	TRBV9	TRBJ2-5	TGTGCCAGCAGCGTAGGTATTAGCGGGGAGGCGAAAGAGACCCAGTACTTC	CASSVGISGEAKETQYF
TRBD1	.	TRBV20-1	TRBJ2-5	TGCAGTGCTAGAGAACAGACAGGGGCCCTTGACGGTGAGACCCAGTACTTC	CSAREQTGALDGETQYF
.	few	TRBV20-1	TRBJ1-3	TGCAGTGCTAGAGACCTCACGGGGGGGCTATTCGGAAACACCATATATTTT	CSARDLTGGLFGNTIYF
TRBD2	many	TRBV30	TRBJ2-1	TGTGCCTGGAGTGACGGGACTAGCGGGGGCTCTAACAATGAGCAGTTCTTC	CAWSDGTSGGSNNEQFF
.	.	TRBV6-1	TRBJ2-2	TGTGCCAGCAGTAAAGGGGTTTCGAACACCGGGGAGCTGTTTTTT	CASSKGVSNTGELFF